This T cell receptor beta chain comes out of a study of neurological immune-mediated disorders. TCRdb independently ran MiXCR on the 5' RACE reads; one entry per CDR3 protein. The sample lists 30,000 to 45,000 distinct CDR3 sequences, nearly 5% occurring once. In its sample, this clonotype was seen many times. Germline loops: CDR1 MNHEY, CDR2 SVGAGI. The CDR3 is 17 amino acids. V was clipped by 3 bases and J by 3 bases; unmatched bases: 11. The sorted libraries started from about 950,000 CD4+ or CD8+ T cells. This sequence joins TRBV6-5 and TRBJ1-5; 7 bases match TRBD1. The sample was CD4+ T cells from blood. This receptor was identified in a man between 18 and 35 years old in good health. The CDR3 DNA follows: TGTGCCAGCAGTTATTCGAATGTCAGGGGGTTCAATCAGCCCCAGCATTTT. Translating gives CASSYSNVRGFNQPQHF.